This TCR beta chain was sequenced during a study of early T cells in non-severe SARS-CoV-2 infection. Unique molecular identifiers were affixed to single, distinct cDNA molecules. MiXCR, run by TCRdb on the 5' RACE reads, gives a single entry per CDR3 protein. The repertoire holds fewer than 65,000 distinct CDR3 sequences, with about 10% as singletons. The J segment lost 4 bases and the V segment lost 5 bases, leaving 12 bases of the junction unmatched. Looked up from germline, CDR1 is MNHEY and CDR2 is SMNVEV (reference sequence). The CDR3 runs to 18 residues. This clonotype was seen repeatedly, ten times or more.

The receptor comes from an adult who was a healthcare worker with PCR-confirmed SARS-CoV-2 infection or an uninfected control (not recorded which). The starting material was whole blood, obtained at baseline. The chain is built from TRBV27 and TRBJ2-5; 14 nucleotides line up with TRBD2. The DNA for the CDR3 is TGTGCCAGCAGTATCCAGGGGGGACTAGCGGGAGCAGGAGAGACCCAGTACTTC. As protein: CASSIQGGLAGAGETQYF.